These 8 T cell receptor beta chains share one sample of origin, sequenced in a study of post-analysis software for immune sequencing data. Study outcomes and limitations: Roughly five TRBV segments were significantly more frequent in patients than in controls. TRBV5-6, TRBV5-1 and TRBV20-1 were among these segments.

TCR beta cDNA libraries included unique molecular identifiers. Each CDR3 protein is one row after TCRdb ran MiXCR on the PCR reads. The profile shows about 770,000 distinct CDR3 sequences, around 46% of them singletons. These receptors' antigens are unknown. The sample comprised blood. These TCRs come from a girl aged 5 to 17 with multiple sclerosis.

This clonotype was detected a few times. This chain links TRBV6-2 or TRBV6-3 with TRBJ1-4; D gene ambiguous. The CDR3 extends over 12 amino acids. V lost 5 bases and J lost 7, with 8 bases in between. CDR1 is MNHEY and CDR2 is SVGEGT in the germline V gene. CDR3 DNA sequence: TGTGCCAGCAGTCATACGCTTGAAAAACTGTTTTTT. This encodes CASSHTLEKLFF.

This clonotype has a handful of counts. This sequence joins TRBV21-1 and TRBJ1-2; TRBD1, the D gene given by the table, was not confirmed from the DNA. TRBV21-1 is classified as a pseudogene. This CDR3 has 14 residues. The CDR3 nucleotides read TGTGCCAGCAGCCCTCGACAGGGCCCCGATGGCTACACCTTC. Amino acids: CASSPRQGPDGYTF.

The chain couples TRBV11-2 to TRBJ2-1, with 11 nucleotides matching TRBD2. Germline V gives CDR1 SGHAT, CDR2 FQNNGV. CDR3 size: 18 residues. Trimming cost V 5 bases and J 7 bases; bases outside gene matches: 16. CDR3 DNA: TGTGCCAGCAGCCCAACGGGCCCGATAGCGGGAGGGGGTAATGAGCAGTTCTTC. Protein product: CASSPTGPIAGGGNEQFF. Supplemented by reference TRBV11-2 and TRBJ2-1, the full variable domain reads EAGVAQSPRYKIIEKRQSVAFWCNPISGHATLYWYQQILGQGPKLLIQFQNNGVVDDSQLPKDRFSAERLKGVDSTLKIQPAKLEDSAVYLCASSPTGPIAGGGNEQFFGPGTRLTVL.

In its sample, this clonotype was seen many times. This chain connects TRBV20-1 to TRBJ2-6; no reliable D call. V lost 0 bases to trimming and J lost 0 bases, with 6 bases between them. The germline V gene has CDR1 DFQATT and CDR2 SNEGSKA (reference sequence). CDR3 length equals 15 residues. CDR3 in DNA: TGCAGTGCTAGAGACTACTTCTCTGGGGCCAACGTCCTGACTTTC. Translating it yields CSARDYFSGANVLTF.

On this clonotype itself: One end of the junction fails to match germline, which may point to a read error. The chain carries TRBV13 and TRBJ2-4; no firm D call. The J call is doubtful: the DNA matches TRBJ2-7 better. Per germline, CDR1 PRHDT and CDR2 FYEKMQ (reference sequence). This CDR3 region has 14 residues. The DNA of the CDR3 is TGTGCCAGCACCTTATCCTCCGGCTCCTACGAGCAGTACTTC. This translates into CASTLSSGSYEQYF.

This chain uses TRBV6-1 with TRBJ2-1; D is unclear. Germline loops: CDR1 MNHNS, CDR2 SASEGT. This CDR3 comprises 15 residues. V was trimmed by 7 bases and J by 0 bases, leaving 13 bases between them. As DNA, the CDR3 is TGTGCCAGCACTCCAAGGGTTAGCTCCTACAATGAGCAGTTCTTC. This gives the protein CASTPRVSSYNEQFF.

The chain links TRBV6-2 or TRBV6-3 to TRBJ2-1; D is possibly TRBD2 (5 bases). The CDR3 loop spans 18 amino acids. Germline lookup yields CDR1 MNHEY and CDR2 SVGEGT. V shed 7 bases and J shed 7 bases, with 29 bases lying between them. CDR3 residues: CASKKSPFRLNTPNEQFF. The CDR3, as DNA: TGTGCCAGCAAGAAAAGTCCATTCCGACTAAACACTCCTAATGAGCAGTTCTTC.

This clonotype was counted many times. J is TRBJ2-4 and V is TRBV5-1; D unresolved. The CDR3 covers 15 residues. Trimming cost V 0 bases and J 2 bases, with 9 bases left between them. The germline gives CDR1 SGHRS, CDR2 YFSETQ. Here the CDR3 DNA reads TGCGCCAGCAGCTTGGCCGAACCGTCCAAAAACATTCAGTACTTC. Translation: CASSLAEPSKNIQYF.